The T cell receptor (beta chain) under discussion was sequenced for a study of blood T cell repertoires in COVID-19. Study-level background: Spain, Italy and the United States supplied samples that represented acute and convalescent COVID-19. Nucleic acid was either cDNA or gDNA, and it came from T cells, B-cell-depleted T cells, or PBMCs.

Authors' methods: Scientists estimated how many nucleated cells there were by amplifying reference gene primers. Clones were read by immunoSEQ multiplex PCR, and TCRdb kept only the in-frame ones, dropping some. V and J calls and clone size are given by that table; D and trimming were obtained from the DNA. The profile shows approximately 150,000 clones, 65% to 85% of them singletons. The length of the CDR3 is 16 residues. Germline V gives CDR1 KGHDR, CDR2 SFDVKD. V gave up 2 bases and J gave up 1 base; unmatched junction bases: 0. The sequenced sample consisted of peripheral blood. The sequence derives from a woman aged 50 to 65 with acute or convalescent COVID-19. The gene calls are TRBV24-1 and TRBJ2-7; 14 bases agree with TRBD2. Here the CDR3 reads CATSDWTSGGSYEQYF. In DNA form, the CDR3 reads TGTGCCACCAGTGATTGGACTAGCGGGGGGTCCTACGAGCAGTACTTC.